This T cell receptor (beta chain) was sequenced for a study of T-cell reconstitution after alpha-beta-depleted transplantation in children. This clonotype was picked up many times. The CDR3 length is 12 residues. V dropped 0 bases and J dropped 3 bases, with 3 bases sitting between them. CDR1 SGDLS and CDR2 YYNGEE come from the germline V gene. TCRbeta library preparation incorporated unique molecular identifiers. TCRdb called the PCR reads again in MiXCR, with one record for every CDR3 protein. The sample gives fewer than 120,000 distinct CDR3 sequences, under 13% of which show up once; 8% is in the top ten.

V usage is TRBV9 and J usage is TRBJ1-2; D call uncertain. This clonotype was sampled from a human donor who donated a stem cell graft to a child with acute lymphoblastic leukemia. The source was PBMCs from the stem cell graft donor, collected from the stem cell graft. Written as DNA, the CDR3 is TGTGCCAGCAGCGTAGGCGACTATGGCTACACCTTC. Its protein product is CASSVGDYGYTF.